Sequencing of this T cell receptor (beta chain) was carried out in a study of Ad26.COV2.S vaccination and SARS-CoV-2 variants. Study-wide points: Those who received the vaccine showed greater spike-specific TCR breadth than those given placebo. CD8+ and CD4+ T cells specific for spike reportedly responded with substantial breadth after vaccination. Measurements of TCR breadth and depth may have given underestimates of the total T cell responses.

Notes on this clone: Its antigen is still unknown.

The CDR3 has 15 residues. Repertoires were generated with immunoSEQ multiplex PCR, while TCRdb's copy carries only in-frame clones and drops some. The profile covers approximately 400,000 clones, with approximately 90% appearing a single time and 3.9% taken by the ten largest. The V call is TRBV21-1, the J call TRBJ2-2; the table's D call, TRBD1, was not checked against the DNA. TRBV21-1 is designated a pseudogene. The TCR originated in a human donor who had recovered from COVID-19. This specimen was peripheral blood, taken after recovery from COVID-19. CDR3 nucleotide sequence: TGTGCCAGCAGCAGTTCGACAGGGGTGGGCGGGGAGCTGTTTTTT. This sequence encodes CASSSSTGVGGELFF.